The present T cell receptor (beta chain) was sequenced within a study of cytomegalovirus exposure and HLA in healthy donors (dated by TCRdb to 2016 to 2017). At the level of the whole study: An earlier analysis of approximately 640 of the donors reported approximately 300 Gb of sequence data and roughly 100 million unique TCR beta sequences from about 200 million T cells. Approximately 330 gigabases of sequencing data and 91 million or so unique TCR sequences made up an early release that covered approximately 700 HLA-typed donors. The genetic ancestry cluster associated with self-reported Caucasian donors included 65% to 90% of the approximately 400 genotyped donors. The aim of the study was to test whether cataloging public T cell receptors could identify signatures of past pathogen exposure. Using immunosequencing, the study profiled T cell repertoires from about 620 subjects and related those repertoires to cytomegalovirus serostatus. Besides the first cohort of roughly 660 subjects, a separate validation cohort made up of 120 different subjects was used. To predict cytomegalovirus infection status, the study combined high-throughput TCR immunosequencing, statistical association of individual TCRs with disease status, and machine learning. A later analysis re-examined previously published TCR beta repertoires from roughly 720 donors and added high-resolution HLA genotyping to investigate patterns of TCR occurrence. The later analysis used no new phenotypic data to find candidate immune exposures, relying instead on TCR beta sequences and their occurrence across donors. An earlier analysis of some 500 of the donors applied high-throughput TCR beta sequencing to assess whether each TCR beta V gene segment acted as functional or pseudogenic. Donor age, sex, ethnicity and CMV serostatus were compiled alongside the repertoire data. A later genetic analysis took genome-wide SNP genotypes for about 65% of the 666 donors and used that subset as a discovery cohort. All discovery cohort repertoires had been generated using a single sequencing platform. Both class I and class II loci were covered by HLA typing, at four-digit resolution. The number of typed donors differed by locus: about 629-630 for A, B, C, DRB1 and DQB1; 500 to 550 for DQA1; around 610 for DPA1; and some 450 for DPB1. Roughly five DR-DQ haplotypes were handled as single units for association and clustering because linkage in the cohort was strong. Among under 450 genotyped donors of the cohort, an average of around 240,000 unique TCR beta nucleotide sequences were sequenced per donor, roughly 20% of them non-productive. What the research found in general, with its limitations: Correlated functional status among segregating V segments might be attributable to linkage disequilibrium, but an unknown experimental factor could not be ruled out. Three of the identified cytomegalovirus-associated TCR beta chains were confirmed in vitro to be specific for cytomegalovirus antigens. A later genetic analysis reported fewer N-insertions in productive TCRs among donors in an Asian-associated ancestry cluster than the roughly 700-donor mean. In a later analysis, HLA-associated TCR beta chains showed more clonal expansion and lower generation probabilities than non-associated chains that were equally common. In a later analysis, TCR association rates were found to vary across HLA loci, with the most associated TCRs seen for DRB1 alleles and the fewest for HLA-C alleles. An earlier analysis of approximately 570 of the donors showed that most TCR beta V segments appeared in productive rearrangements either about 87% or about 30% of the time, which broadly matched IMGT annotations. According to a later analysis, parvovirus B19, influenza, CMV and Epstein-Barr virus appeared linked to several top co-occurrence clusters. V-gene and J-gene trimming of TCR beta chains was associated with a missense DCLRE1C variant in a later genetic analysis, and the association was replicated in an independent cohort. Immune exposure information for the cohort was limited to CMV serostatus. Most TCR sequences were observed very rarely across donors, whereas some public TCRs were present in many individuals. Some 15 rarely observed V segments, including chromosome 9 orphons, were excluded from the earlier analysis of approximately 600 of the donors because counts were too low. A cluster of highly shared sequence variants was judged likely to be a technical artifact of the sequencing pipeline. In this cohort, only TCR beta chains were sequenced, and detectable features were limited by the absence of alpha or paired-chain data. Roughly uniform sequencing depth across donors was assumed in presence/absence analyses, although this assumption may not hold. Because some donors lacked HLA typing at each locus, the association tests relied only on the typed subset. Assigning TCR associations to individual alleles was difficult when HLA alleles, especially DR and DQ, strongly co-occurred. In both the original and validation cohorts, the classifier was reported to diagnose cytomegalovirus status with high specificity and sensitivity. Some IMGT-functional V segments, including TRBV6-2 and TRBV6-3, could not be told apart with the 87-base-pair reads, so those segments were excluded. The authors suggested that the approach could potentially be generalized to other disease states and immunological phenotypes. A further reported finding was that TCR beta sequences accurately predicted the HLA-A and HLA-B alleles for most subjects in the first cohort. The study gave a list of about 160 TCR beta chains associated with cytomegalovirus. Most CMV-associated TCR beta chains appeared to be HLA-restricted in a later analysis, and the HLA associations seemed to be driven largely by CMV exposure. A later analysis associated around 16,000 TCR beta sequences with specific HLA alleles at a false discovery rate of 0.05.

The cohort was made up of 650 to 700 healthy bone marrow donors. All cohort members were sampled while nominally healthy, although unrecorded immune exposures were likely present. The donor tested CMV seropositive, placing the donor among the roughly 270 seropositive members of the cohort. A peripheral blood sample was provided by each donor, and peripheral blood mononuclear cells were used for TCR beta sequencing. Genomic DNA extraction from the blood cell samples was performed with the Qiagen DNeasy Blood Extraction Kit. Worth noting for this clone: Its antigen is still unknown. Per-base quality was not reported, and no clone a single base away is much larger than it.

The germline V gene specifies SGHAT as CDR1 and FQNNGV as CDR2. From the cysteine up to the phenylalanine, the CDR3 has a length of 15 residues. The retained sequence is limited to the CDR3, 45 bases, with the frame set at the first base. At the junction V is shortened by 2 bases and J by 3 bases, with 12 bases in between. Preparation of the library involved the immunoSEQ multiplex PCR assay. For the multiplex PCR, a mixture combining 60 forward primers for TCR Vbeta segments and 13 reverse primers for TCR Jbeta segments was used. The CDR3 region of rearranged TCR beta genes was amplified from genomic DNA by a multiplex PCR assay. The Illumina HiSeq System was used to sequence the amplified TCR beta libraries as 87-base-pair reads. Concerning the study's data processing: In a later analysis, roughly 80 million unique TCR beta chains were counted across the 500 to 700 repertoires, and roughly 11 million of these chains were shared by at least two donors. Raw reads were error-corrected and collapsed into unique sequences with a nearest-neighbor algorithm that merged closely related sequences to remove PCR and sequencing errors. To assign V, D and J gene segments, CDR3 sequences were aligned to IMGT reference sequences. For a sequence to be retained, at least a six-nucleotide match to both a V gene segment and a J gene segment was required. Rearrangements were called productive when the CDR3 lacked stop codons and stayed in frame with V and J; all others were non-productive. Following IMGT convention, CDR3 was defined as the stretch from the second conserved V-encoded cysteine up to the conserved J-encoded phenylalanine. Sequences without an unambiguous match to a single V gene segment were excluded from the earlier analysis of 587 of the donors. An earlier analysis of 550 to 650 of the donors classified V segments as functional when productive rearrangements were above 56.7% and as segregating when the standard deviation between donors was above 5%. A statistical classification framework was developed to diagnose cytomegalovirus status using the catalog of TCR beta chain sequences. V and J gene assignment, in a later analysis, came from comparing TCR nucleotide sequences with IMGT/GENE-DB human TR gene sequences. In a later analysis, CDR3 sequences and most-parsimonious VDJ recombination scenarios were assigned using the TCRdist pipeline. A later analysis defined each TCR beta chain by its CDR3 amino acid sequence plus V-gene family, and excluded reads lacking a unique V-gene family. To address suspected cross-contamination and a sequencing artifact, a later analysis removed several hundred highly shared, low-generation-probability nucleotide sequences. A later analysis calculated a clonal expansion index for each public chain from normalized within-repertoire ranks of inferred template counts. In a later analysis, generation probabilities were computed with a VDJ recombination model fitted to out-of-frame rearrangements, and the resulting probabilities were checked against IGoR. A later analysis scored TCR-TCR, TCR-HLA and TCR-CMV co-occurrence with hypergeometric tests, applying a repertoire-size bias correction to TCR pairs. To estimate false discovery rates, a later analysis permuted the HLA or CMV assignments 20 times. A later analysis grouped co-occurring TCRs with DBSCAN, adding TCRdist sequence similarity when clustering within HLA-allele-positive subsets. Co-occurrence clustering excluded repertoires with fewer than 30,000 or more than 120,000 public chains, plus five with anomalous nucleotide sharing. The table was pulled from immuneACCESS by TCRdb, which kept in-frame rearrangements only. Such tables lose some clones; where checked, under half of the loss comes from unresolved V genes, and the rest has no known cause. V and J calls and clone size are as listed in that table; D and trimming were resolved from the DNA. For this sample the table gives 250,000 to 300,000 clones, of which about 83% were detected only once. Together, the top ten hold about 2% of the sample.

The sequence came from a middle-aged woman in good health and CMV-seropositive. The sequenced sample was PBMCs. This receptor chain uses TRBV11-2 and TRBJ2-3; the best D guess is TRBD1, with 6 bases matching. This receptor carries the CDR3 CASSLITGLTDTQYF. The bases are TGTGCCAGCAGCTTAATAACAGGGTTAACAGATACGCAGTATTTT.